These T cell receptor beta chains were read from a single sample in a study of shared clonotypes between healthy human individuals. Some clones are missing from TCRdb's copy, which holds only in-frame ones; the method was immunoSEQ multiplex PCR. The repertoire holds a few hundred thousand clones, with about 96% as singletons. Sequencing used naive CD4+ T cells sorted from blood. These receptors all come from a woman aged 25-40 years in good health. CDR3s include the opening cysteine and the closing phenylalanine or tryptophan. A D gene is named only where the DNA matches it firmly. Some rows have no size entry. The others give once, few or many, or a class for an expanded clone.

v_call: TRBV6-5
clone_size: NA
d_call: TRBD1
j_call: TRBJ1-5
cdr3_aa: CASSYSGQINQPQHF
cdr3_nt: TGTGCCAGCAGTTACTCGGGACAGATAAATCAGCCCCAGCATTTT

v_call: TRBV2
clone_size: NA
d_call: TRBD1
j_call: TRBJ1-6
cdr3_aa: CASTSDRAGSPLHF
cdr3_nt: TGTGCCAGCACCTCGGACAGGGCAGGGTCACCCCTCCACTTT

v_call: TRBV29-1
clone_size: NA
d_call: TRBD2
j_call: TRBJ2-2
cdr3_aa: CSVAGLAGTGELFF
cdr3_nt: TGCAGCGTTGCGGGACTAGCGGGAACCGGGGAGCTGTTTTTT

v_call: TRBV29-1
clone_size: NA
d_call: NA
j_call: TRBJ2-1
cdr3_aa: CSVGGATYNEQFF
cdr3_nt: TGCAGCGTTGGGGGCGCGACCTACAATGAGCAGTTCTTC

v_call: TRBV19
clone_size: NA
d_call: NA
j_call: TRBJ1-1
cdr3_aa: CASSLAGVEAFF
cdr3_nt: TGTGCCAGTAGTCTCGCCGGGGTTGAAGCTTTCTTT

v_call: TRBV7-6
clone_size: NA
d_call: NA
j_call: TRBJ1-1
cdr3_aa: CASTSTGTVTEAFF
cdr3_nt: TGTGCCAGCACCTCCACAGGGACGGTCACTGAAGCTTTCTTT

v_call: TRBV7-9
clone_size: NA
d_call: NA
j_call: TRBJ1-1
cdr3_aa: CASSHDLFGAAFF
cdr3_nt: TGTGCCAGCAGCCATGACTTATTTGGTGCGGCTTTCTTT

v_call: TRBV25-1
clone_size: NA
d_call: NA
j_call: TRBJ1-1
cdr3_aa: CASSEWRSTGTEAFF
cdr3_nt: TGTGCCAGCAGTGAATGGAGGAGTACGGGAACTGAAGCTTTCTTT

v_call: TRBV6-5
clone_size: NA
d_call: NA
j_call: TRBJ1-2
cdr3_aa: CASGGRGGYTF
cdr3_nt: TGTGCCAGCGGGGGACGAGGGGGCTACACCTTC

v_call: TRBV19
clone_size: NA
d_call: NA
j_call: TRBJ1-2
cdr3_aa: CASRGASLSNYGYTF
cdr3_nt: TGTGCCAGTAGGGGGGCCTCCCTATCTAACTATGGCTACACCTTC

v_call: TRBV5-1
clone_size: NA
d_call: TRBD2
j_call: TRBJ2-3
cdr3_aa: CASSVVAGSPTDTQYF
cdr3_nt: TGCGCCAGCAGCGTCGTAGCGGGGAGTCCCACAGATACGCAGTATTTT

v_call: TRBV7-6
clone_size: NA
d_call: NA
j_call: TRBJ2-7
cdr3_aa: CASSLELSGSEQYF
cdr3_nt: TGTGCCAGCAGCTTAGAACTATCAGGATCCGAGCAGTACTTC

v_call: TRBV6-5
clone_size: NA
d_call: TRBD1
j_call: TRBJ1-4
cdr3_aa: CATADRGEEKLFF
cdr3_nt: TGTGCCACCGCGGACAGGGGAGAAGAAAAACTGTTTTTT

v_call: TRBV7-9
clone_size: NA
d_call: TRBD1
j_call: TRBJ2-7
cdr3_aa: CASSSETRQGKGGYYEQYF
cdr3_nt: TGTGCCAGCAGCTCTGAGACCCGACAGGGCAAAGGGGGATACTACGAGCAGTACTTC

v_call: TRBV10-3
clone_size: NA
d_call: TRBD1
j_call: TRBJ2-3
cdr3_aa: CAISGDRGDWSTDTQYF
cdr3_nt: TGTGCCATCAGTGGGGACAGGGGAGACTGGAGCACAGATACGCAGTATTTT

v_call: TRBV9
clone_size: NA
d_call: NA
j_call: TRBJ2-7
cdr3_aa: CASSAHTSVPYEQYF
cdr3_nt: TGTGCCAGCAGCGCCCACACTAGTGTCCCCTACGAGCAGTACTTC

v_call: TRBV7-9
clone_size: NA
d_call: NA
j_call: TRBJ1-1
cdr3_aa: CASSLVGIEAFF
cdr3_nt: TGTGCCAGCAGCTTAGTAGGTATTGAAGCTTTCTTT

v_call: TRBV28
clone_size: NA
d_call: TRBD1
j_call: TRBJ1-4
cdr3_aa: CASSPRDSRFNEKLFF
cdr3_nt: TGTGCCAGCAGTCCCCGGGACAGCCGCTTTAATGAAAAACTGTTTTTT

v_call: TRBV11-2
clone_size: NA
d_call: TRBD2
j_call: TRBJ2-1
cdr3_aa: CASSPGLALEQFF
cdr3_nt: TGTGCCAGCAGCCCCGGACTAGCCCTCGAGCAGTTCTTC

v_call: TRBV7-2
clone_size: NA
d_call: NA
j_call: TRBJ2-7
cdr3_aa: CASTSPARPYEQYF
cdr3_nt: TGTGCCAGTACCTCTCCAGCGAGGCCCTACGAGCAGTACTTC

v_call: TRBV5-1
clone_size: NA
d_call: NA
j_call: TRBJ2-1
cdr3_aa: CASSLGQDNEQFF
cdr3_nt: TGCGCCAGCAGCTTGGGGCAGGACAATGAGCAGTTCTTC

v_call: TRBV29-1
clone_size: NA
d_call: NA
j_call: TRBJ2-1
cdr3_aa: CSGVTYNEQFF
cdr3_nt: TGCAGCGGCGTCACATACAATGAGCAGTTCTTC

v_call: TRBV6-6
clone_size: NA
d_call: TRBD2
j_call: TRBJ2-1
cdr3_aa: CASSYSIAGAHEQFF
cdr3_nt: TGTGCCAGCAGTTACTCGATAGCGGGAGCTCATGAGCAGTTCTTC

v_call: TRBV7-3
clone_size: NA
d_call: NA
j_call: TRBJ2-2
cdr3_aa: CASSPNTGELFF
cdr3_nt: TGTGCCAGCAGCCCAAACACCGGGGAGCTGTTTTTT

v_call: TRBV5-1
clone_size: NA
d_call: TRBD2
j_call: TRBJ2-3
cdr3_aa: CASSPPGLAGDTQYF
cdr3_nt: TGCGCCAGCAGCCCTCCGGGACTAGCGGGAGATACGCAGTATTTT

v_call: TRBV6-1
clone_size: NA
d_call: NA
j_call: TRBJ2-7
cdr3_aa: CASRASSSNEQYF
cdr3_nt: TGTGCCAGTCGGGCTTCCTCAAGCAACGAGCAGTACTTC

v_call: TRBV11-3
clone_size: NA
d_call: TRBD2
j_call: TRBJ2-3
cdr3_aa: CASSLGGSGTDTQYF
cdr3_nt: TGTGCCAGCAGCTTAGGCGGGAGCGGGACAGATACGCAGTATTTT

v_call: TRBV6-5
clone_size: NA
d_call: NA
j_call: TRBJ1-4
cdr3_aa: CATSKSRYEKLFF
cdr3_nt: TGTGCCACCAGTAAGAGTCGCTATGAAAAACTGTTTTTT

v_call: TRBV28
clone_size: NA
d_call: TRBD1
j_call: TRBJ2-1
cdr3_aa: CASRTPGQGASEQFF
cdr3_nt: TGTGCCAGCAGGACTCCGGGACAGGGGGCTAGTGAGCAGTTCTTC

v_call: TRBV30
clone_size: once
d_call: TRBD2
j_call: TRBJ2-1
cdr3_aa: CAWSVTSSGRNLF
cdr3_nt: TGTGCCTGGAGTGTTACTTCTAGCGGGAGAAACCTCTTC

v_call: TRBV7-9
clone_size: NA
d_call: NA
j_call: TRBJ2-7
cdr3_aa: CASNSGSSVYEQYF
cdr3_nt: TGTGCCAGCAACTCCGGGAGTTCGGTCTACGAGCAGTACTTC

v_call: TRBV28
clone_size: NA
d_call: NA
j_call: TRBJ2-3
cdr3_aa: CASSLAPLEITDTQYF
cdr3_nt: TGTGCCAGCAGTTTGGCACCACTAGAAATCACAGATACGCAGTATTTT

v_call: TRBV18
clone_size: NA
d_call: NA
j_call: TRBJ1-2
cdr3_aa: CASSPLGSGGYTF
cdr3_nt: TGTGCCAGCTCACCTCTGGGGTCGGGTGGCTACACCTTC

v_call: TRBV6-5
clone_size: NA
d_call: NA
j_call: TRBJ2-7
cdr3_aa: CASSYSYRHYEQYF
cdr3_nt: TGTGCCAGCAGTTACTCTTACAGGCATTACGAGCAGTACTTC

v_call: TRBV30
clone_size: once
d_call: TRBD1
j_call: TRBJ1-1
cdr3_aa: CAWNMGQPNTEAFF
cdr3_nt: TGTGCCTGGAACATGGGACAGCCGAACACTGAAGCTTTCTTT

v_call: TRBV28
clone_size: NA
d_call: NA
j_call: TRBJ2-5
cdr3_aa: CASSDGGGETQYF
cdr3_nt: TGTGCCAGCAGTGACGGTGGTGGGGAGACCCAGTACTTC

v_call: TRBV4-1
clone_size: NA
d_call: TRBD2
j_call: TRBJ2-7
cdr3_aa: CASSQDKGTISYEQYF
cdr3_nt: TGCGCCAGCAGCCAAGATAAGGGGACTATATCCTACGAGCAGTACTTC

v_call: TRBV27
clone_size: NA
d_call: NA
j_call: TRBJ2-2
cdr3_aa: CASGTSVPGELFF
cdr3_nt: TGTGCCAGTGGGACTTCAGTTCCCGGGGAGCTGTTTTTT

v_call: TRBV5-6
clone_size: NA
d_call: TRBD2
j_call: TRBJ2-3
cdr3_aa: CASSREADTQYF
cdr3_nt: TGTGCCAGCAGCCGGGAGGCAGATACGCAGTATTTT

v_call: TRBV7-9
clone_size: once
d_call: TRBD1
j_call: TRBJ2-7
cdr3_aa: CASSLTGQGEKDPYEQYF
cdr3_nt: TGTGCCAGCAGCTTAACAGGACAGGGGGAGAAAGATCCCTACGAGCAGTACTTC

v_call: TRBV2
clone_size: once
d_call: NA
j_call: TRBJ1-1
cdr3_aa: CASSRHTEAFF
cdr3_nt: TGTGCCAGCAGCAGACACACCGAAGCTTTCTTT

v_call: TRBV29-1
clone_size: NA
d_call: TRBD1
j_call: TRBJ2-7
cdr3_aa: CSASTRPGTGHRYEQYF
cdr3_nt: TGCAGCGCGAGTACCCGACCCGGGACAGGGCACCGTTACGAGCAGTACTTC

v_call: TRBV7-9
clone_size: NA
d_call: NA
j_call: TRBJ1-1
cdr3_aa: CASSLASVVNTEAFF
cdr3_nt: TGTGCCAGCAGCTTAGCGTCCGTGGTAAACACTGAAGCTTTCTTT

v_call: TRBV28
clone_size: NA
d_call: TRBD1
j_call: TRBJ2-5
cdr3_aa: CASRQGPQSQYF
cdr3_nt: TGTGCCAGCAGACAGGGGCCTCAGTCCCAGTACTTC

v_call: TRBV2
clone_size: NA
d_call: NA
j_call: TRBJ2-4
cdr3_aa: CASRLSLAKNIQYF
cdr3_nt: TGTGCCAGCAGGTTATCTTTAGCCAAAAACATTCAGTACTTC

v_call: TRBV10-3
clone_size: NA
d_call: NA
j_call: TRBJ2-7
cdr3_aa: CAINSGGDGEQYF
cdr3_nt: TGTGCCATCAATTCCGGAGGGGATGGGGAGCAGTACTTC

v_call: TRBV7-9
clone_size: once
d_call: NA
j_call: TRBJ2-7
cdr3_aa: CASSLGEYASQYF
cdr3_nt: TGTGCCAGCAGCCTCGGAGAGTACGCCAGTCAGTACTTC

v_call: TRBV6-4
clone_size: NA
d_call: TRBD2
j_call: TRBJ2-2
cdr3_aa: CASRRLAGGNTGELFF
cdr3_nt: TGTGCCAGCAGAAGACTAGCGGGAGGGAACACCGGGGAGCTGTTTTTT

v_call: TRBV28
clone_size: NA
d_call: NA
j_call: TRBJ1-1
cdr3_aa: CASSRQRGLNTEAFF
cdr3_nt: TGTGCCAGCAGTAGGCAGCGGGGCTTGAACACTGAAGCTTTCTTT

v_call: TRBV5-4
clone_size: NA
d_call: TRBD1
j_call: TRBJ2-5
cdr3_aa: CASSFGDRGRQETQYF
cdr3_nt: TGTGCCAGCAGCTTTGGGGACAGGGGGCGGCAAGAGACCCAGTACTTC

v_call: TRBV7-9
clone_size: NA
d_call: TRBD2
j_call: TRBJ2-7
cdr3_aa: CASSLGLAGESEQYF
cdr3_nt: TGTGCCAGCAGCTTAGGCCTAGCGGGAGAAAGCGAGCAGTACTTC

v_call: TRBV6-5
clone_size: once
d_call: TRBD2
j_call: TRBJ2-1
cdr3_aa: CASTPSGRAYNEQFF
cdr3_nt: TGTGCCAGCACCCCGAGCGGGAGGGCCTACAATGAGCAGTTCTTC

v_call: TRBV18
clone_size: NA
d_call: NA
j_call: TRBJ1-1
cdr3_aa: CASSPRANTEAFF
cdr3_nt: TGTGCCAGCTCACCGCGGGCGAACACTGAAGCTTTCTTT

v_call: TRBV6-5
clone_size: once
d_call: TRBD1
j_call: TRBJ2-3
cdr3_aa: CAIKGQGADTQYF
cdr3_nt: TGTGCCATCAAGGGACAGGGGGCAGATACGCAGTATTTT

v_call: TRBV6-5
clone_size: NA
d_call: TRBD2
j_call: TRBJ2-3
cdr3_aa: CASSRLAGGKDTQYF
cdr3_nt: TGTGCCAGCAGTAGACTAGCGGGAGGCAAAGATACGCAGTATTTT

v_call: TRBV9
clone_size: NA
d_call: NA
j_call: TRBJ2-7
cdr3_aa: CASSVGGSPLNEQYF
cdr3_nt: TGTGCCAGCAGCGTAGGTGGGAGCCCGCTTAACGAGCAGTACTTC

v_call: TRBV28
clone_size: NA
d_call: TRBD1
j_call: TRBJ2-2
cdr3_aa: CATQGAATNTGELFF
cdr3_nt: TGTGCCACCCAGGGGGCGGCCACGAACACCGGGGAGCTGTTTTTT

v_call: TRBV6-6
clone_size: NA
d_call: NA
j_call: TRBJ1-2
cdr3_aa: CASSYSGAGYTF
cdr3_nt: TGTGCCAGCAGTTACTCAGGTGCTGGCTACACCTTC